The entry below gives a single T cell receptor (beta chain) sequence along with its context. The CDR3 runs 12 residues. Germline CDR1 reads MNHEY; CDR2 reads SMNVEV (reference sequence). V gave up 3 bases and J gave up 9 bases; unmatched junction bases: 2. These data belong to a study of blood T cell repertoires in COVID-19. Overall study: The cDNA or gDNA used as material had been derived from T cells, B-cell-depleted T cells, or PBMCs.

Profiled with immunoSEQ multiplex PCR; TCRdb holds only in-frame clones, not every one. Counted here are approximately 250,000 clones, approximately 86% occurring once; the ten biggest clones make up around 3.6%. The receptor comes from a man aged 18 to 30 with active or convalescent COVID-19. V usage is TRBV27 and J usage is TRBJ2-1; 7 nucleotides match TRBD2. Sequenced: peripheral blood. Here the CDR3 reads CASSFGGSEQFF. In DNA, the CDR3 is TGTGCCAGCAGTTTCGGGGGGTCTGAGCAGTTCTTC.